This TCR beta chain derives from a study of blood T cell repertoires in COVID-19. As for the study in general: Material from acute and convalescent COVID-19 was sourced from the United States, Italy and Spain. PBMCs, B-cell-depleted T cells, or T cells provided the cDNA or gDNA that made up the material.

This clone was counted between two and nine times. Per the study methods: Amplification from reference gene primers served as the basis for estimated nucleated cell counts. Here immunoSEQ multiplex PCR was the method, and the copy in TCRdb shows in-frame clones only, minus some. Clone size and V and J calls were adopted from that table, with D and trimming inferred from the DNA. Seen here are roughly 100,000 clones, roughly nine tenths observed once, and the top ten hold about 34%. Germline V CDR1 and CDR2: SGHAT, FQNNGV. The CDR3 loop spans 16 amino acids. V shed 5 bases and J 5 bases; nucleotides not matched to a gene: 13.

This chain uses TRBV11-2 with TRBJ2-7; 9 bases are shared with TRBD2. The sequenced sample consisted of peripheral blood. The receptor comes from an elderly woman with acute or convalescent COVID-19. CDR3 sequence reads: CASSLGQASGEHEQYF. CDR3 coding DNA: TGTGCCAGCAGCCTAGGTCAGGCTAGCGGGGAACACGAGCAGTACTTC. The full variable domain, with the rest looked up from reference TRBV11-2 and TRBJ2-7, is EAGVAQSPRYKIIEKRQSVAFWCNPISGHATLYWYQQILGQGPKLLIQFQNNGVVDDSQLPKDRFSAERLKGVDSTLKIQPAKLEDSAVYLCASSLGQASGEHEQYFGPGTRLTVT.